These 15 T cell receptor beta chains came from one sample sequenced in a study of blood T cell repertoires in COVID-19. Sequencing was performed with immunoSEQ multiplex PCR; in TCRdb, only in-frame clones are kept and a portion is missing. This sample has approximately 270,000 clones, with around 88% found just once. The sequencing input was peripheral blood. These receptor sequences come from a man older than 75 with acute or convalescent COVID-19.

The chain couples TRBV29-1 to TRBJ2-1, with 8 bases identical to TRBD2. J lost 1 base, V lost 1 base, and 6 bases had no gene match. Germline CDR1 is SQVTM and CDR2 is ANQGSEA. This CDR3 is built from 16 residues. The CDR3 is CSVEGGIAGSYNEQFF. DNA of the CDR3: TGCAGCGTTGAAGGGGGGATAGCGGGATCCTACAATGAGCAGTTCTTC.

V gene TRBV14 combines with J gene TRBJ2-1; D ambiguous. This CDR3 spans 14 amino acids. V lost 0 bases and J 7 bases, leaving 10 bases between the germline ends. From germline, CDR1 is SGHDN and CDR2 FVKESK. The CDR3 bases are TGTGCCAGCAGCCAAGAGTTACAGTCGAATGAGCAGTTCTTC. It encodes CASSQELQSNEQFF.

The V call is TRBV10-2, the J call TRBJ2-3; TRBD2 matches at 7 bases. The CDR3 runs 14 residues. With V trimmed by 8 bases and J by 1 base, 6 bases remained unmatched. Germline values: CDR1 WSHSY, CDR2 SAAADI. CDR3 region: CASLLALGTDTQYF. As DNA, the CDR3 is TGCGCCAGCCTACTAGCGCTCGGCACAGATACGCAGTATTTT.

This clone showed up just a few times. The V gene is TRBV9, the J gene TRBJ2-1; 10 nucleotides line up with TRBD2. The germline CDR1 and CDR2 sequences are SGDLS and YYNGEE. V was pared by 0 bases and J by 2 bases, with 2 bases of the junction left unmatched. This CDR3 is 16 amino acids long. The CDR3 region has the DNA TGTGCCAGCAGCGTAGTAGCGGGAGGTCCCTACAATGAGCAGTTCTTC. It is translated as CASSVVAGGPYNEQFF. Using reference TRBV9 and TRBJ2-1 for the parts outside the CDR3, the full variable domain is DSGVTQTPKHLITATGQRVTLRCSPRSGDLSVYWYQQSLDQGLQFLIQYYNGEERAKGNILERFSAQQFPDLHSELNLSSLELGDSALYFCASSVVAGGPYNEQFFGPGTRLTVL.

The chain couples TRBV27 to TRBJ1-5; D perhaps matches TRBD1 (6 bases). CDR1 is MNHEY and CDR2 is SMNVEV in the germline V gene (reference sequence). The CDR3 is made up of 15 amino acids. V lost 2 bases to trimming and J lost 3 bases, with 11 bases between them. The CDR3 loop is CASSLRQAFNQPQHF. The CDR3 nucleotides read TGTGCCAGCAGTTTACGACAGGCTTTCAATCAGCCCCAGCATTTT.

The genes are TRBV27 and TRBJ1-5; D might be TRBD1 (6 bases). This CDR3 contains 14 residues. The germline CDR1 and CDR2 sequences are MNHEY and SMNVEV (reference sequence). V was clipped by 4 bases and J by 5 bases, with 12 bases between them. CDR3 nucleotide sequence: TGTGCCAGCAGTTCCAGGGGTGTTCATCAGCCCCAGCATTTT. Translated, it gives CASSSRGVHQPQHF.

This clone came up a few times. The rearrangement links TRBV12-3 or TRBV12-4 to TRBJ1-1; TRBD1 matches 7 bases. This CDR3 has 13 residues. V lost 3 bases, J lost 7 bases, and 5 bases stayed unmatched. The CDR3: CASSLLNRGEAFF. The CDR3 nucleotides read TGTGCCAGCAGTTTGCTCAACAGGGGTGAAGCTTTCTTT.

The chain recombines TRBV18 with TRBJ2-3; no clear D gene. This CDR3 comprises 14 residues. V was pared by 1 base and J by 2 bases, with 7 bases between. CDR1 KGHSH and CDR2 LQKENI come from the germline V gene. The DNA for the CDR3 is TGTGCCAGCTCACCACGAGTCGCCACAGATACGCAGTATTTT. Its protein product is CASSPRVATDTQYF.

The sample holds one count of this clone. The gene calls are TRBV7-2 and TRBJ2-1, with TRBD2 matching 13 bases. Germline V CDR1 and CDR2: SGHTA, FQGNSA. CDR3 length: 15 residues. The junction had 2 bases not matched to a gene; V was cut back by 4 bases and J by 5 bases. CDR3: CASSSTSGGDNEQFF. As DNA, the CDR3 is TGTGCCAGCAGCTCCACTAGCGGGGGGGACAATGAGCAGTTCTTC.

The chain recombines TRBV2 with TRBJ1-5; 10 nucleotides line up with TRBD1. The junction had 4 bases not matched to a gene; V was cut back by 5 bases and J by 0 bases. Germline assignment: CDR1 SNHLY and CDR2 FYNNEI. The CDR3 loop spans 16 amino acids. The CDR3 protein is CASSSGTGVSNQPQHF. In DNA form, the CDR3 reads TGTGCCAGCAGTTCCGGGACAGGGGTTAGCAATCAGCCCCAGCATTTT. The complete variable domain, with remaining parts taken from reference TRBV2 and TRBJ1-5, reads EPEVTQTPSHQVTQMGQEVILRCVPISNHLYFYWYRQILGQKVEFLVSFYNNEISEKSEIFDDQFSVERPDGSNFTLKIRSTKLEDSAMYFCASSSGTGVSNQPQHFGDGTRLSIL.

The genes are TRBV11-2 and TRBJ1-1; D is ambiguous. Germline CDR1 is SGHAT and CDR2 is FQNNGV. The length of the CDR3 is 13 residues. Trimming pared 8 bases from V and 4 bases from J, leaving 14 bases between. The CDR3 loop is CASGEGVGTEAFF. For the CDR3, the DNA is TGTGCCAGCGGAGAAGGCGTAGGCACTGAAGCTTTCTTT.

This sequence joins TRBV7-2 and TRBJ2-7, with D tentatively TRBD2 (5 bases). The CDR3 runs to 14 residues. V was trimmed by 3 bases and J by 2 bases, leaving 11 bases between them. Germline CDR1 reads SGHTA; CDR2 reads FQGNSA. CDR3 nucleotides: TGTGCCAGCAGCTTGCCGGGATCCGCCTACGAGCAGTACTTC. As protein: CASSLPGSAYEQYF.

The chain is built from TRBV6-2 or TRBV6-3 and TRBJ1-5; the D gene is possibly TRBD1 (5 bases). CDR1 MNHEY and CDR2 SVGEGT come from the germline V gene. V shed 5 bases and J shed 4 bases, with 12 bases lying between them. This CDR3 comprises 14 residues. The CDR3 protein is CASSLRTSNQPQHF. CDR3 in DNA: TGTGCCAGCAGTCTCAGGACAAGTAATCAGCCCCAGCATTTT.

The gene calls are TRBV7-2 and TRBJ1-2; TRBD1 aligns across 8 bases. Per germline, CDR1 SGHTA and CDR2 FQGNSA. This CDR3 is 16 amino acids long. V dropped 5 bases and J dropped 4; count of bases not matched to a gene: 12. CDR3 sequence reads: CASSLGQGGPLYGYTF. DNA for the CDR3: TGTGCCAGCAGCCTTGGACAGGGAGGCCCTCTCTATGGCTACACCTTC.

The chain carries TRBV27 and TRBJ1-2; 7 positions match TRBD1. The CDR3 contains 15 residues. CDR1 is MNHEY, CDR2 SMNVEV, per germline (reference sequence). With V trimmed by 5 bases and J by 8 bases, 14 bases remained unmatched. The CDR3 nucleotides are TGTGCCAGCAGTCCGGGACAGACTATAGGGATAGGCTACACCTTC. Translated, it gives CASSPGQTIGIGYTF.